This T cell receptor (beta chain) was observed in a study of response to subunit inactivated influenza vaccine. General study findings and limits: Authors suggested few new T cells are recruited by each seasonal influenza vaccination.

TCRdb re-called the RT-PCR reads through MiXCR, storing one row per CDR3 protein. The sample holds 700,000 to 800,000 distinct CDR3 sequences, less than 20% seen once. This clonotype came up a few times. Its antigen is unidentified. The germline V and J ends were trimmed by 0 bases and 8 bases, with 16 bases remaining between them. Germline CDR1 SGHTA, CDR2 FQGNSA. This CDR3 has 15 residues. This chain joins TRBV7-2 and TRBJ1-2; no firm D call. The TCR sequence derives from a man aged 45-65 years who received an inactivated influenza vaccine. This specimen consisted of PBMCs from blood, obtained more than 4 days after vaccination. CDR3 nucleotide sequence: TGTGCCAGCAGCTTAGCAGATCTAGGTTTTTCGGGCTACACCTTC. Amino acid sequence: CASSLADLGFSGYTF.